This T cell receptor (beta chain) was sequenced during a study of OX40 agonist ivuxolimab in advanced cancers. Study context: Hepatocellular carcinoma, melanoma, renal cell or head and neck cancer affected the dose-escalation patients. Study observations and caveats: Nonresponders included some who also had low normalized T-cell clonal expansion. Blood T cells, both CD4+ and CD8+, expanded clonally by week 6 at 0.1 to 3.0 mg/kg.

Blood sampling took place at baseline, cycle 4 day 1, and cycle 7 day 1. The CDR3 spans 15 residues. The J segment lost 4 bases and the V segment lost 1 base, leaving 5 bases of the junction unmatched. CDR1 and CDR2 from the germline V gene are SEHNR and FQNEAQ (reference sequence). Concerning this clone itself: The antigen remains unidentified.

Assay used: immunoSEQ multiplex PCR; TCRdb lists only in-frame clones, some missing. The data contain under 75,000 clones, approximately 91% of them singletons. The sample was CD4+ or CD8+ T cells sorted from blood, taken in a trial of the OX40 agonist ivuxolimab. The receptor's source is an adult with an advanced solid tumor such as melanoma, head and neck, liver or kidney cancer. The chain has TRBV7-9 and TRBJ2-3, with 7 nucleotides matching TRBD2. In DNA, the CDR3 is TGTGCCAGCAGCTTAGTGGGCGGGAGATCAGATACGCAGTATTTT. Its protein is CASSLVGGRSDTQYF.